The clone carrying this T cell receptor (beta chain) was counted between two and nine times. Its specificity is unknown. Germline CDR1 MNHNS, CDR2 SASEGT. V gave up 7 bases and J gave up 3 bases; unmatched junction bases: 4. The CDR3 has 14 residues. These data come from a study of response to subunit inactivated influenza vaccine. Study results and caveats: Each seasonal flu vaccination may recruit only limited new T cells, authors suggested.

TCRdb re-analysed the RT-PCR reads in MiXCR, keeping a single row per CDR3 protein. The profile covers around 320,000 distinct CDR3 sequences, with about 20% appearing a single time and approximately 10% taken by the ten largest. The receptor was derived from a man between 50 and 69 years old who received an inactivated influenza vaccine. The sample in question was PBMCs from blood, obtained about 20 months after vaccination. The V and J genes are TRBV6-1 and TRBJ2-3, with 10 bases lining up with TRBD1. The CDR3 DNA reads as TGTGCCAGCAACGGACAGGGGGGAACAGATACGCAGTATTTT. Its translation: CASNGQGGTDTQYF.